This is a list of T cell receptor beta chains from one sample in a study of control samples from healthy donors and cancer patients. Sequenced by immunoSEQ multiplex PCR; TCRdb stores in-frame clones only, minus some. The sample includes around 80,000 clones, 85% to 90% seen only once; the top ten take around 5.1%. Sequenced sample: blood. The receptors derive from a man aged 50-59 years in good health. The CDR3 runs from the conserved cysteine through the conserved F or W. A D gene is named only where the DNA matches it firmly.

CDR3aa	v_gene	j_gene	d_gene
CASSLAHEQFF	TRBV7-9	TRBJ2-1	.
CASSLLWGANQPQHF	TRBV7-6	TRBJ1-5	.
CASSFDRHTEAFF	TRBV27	TRBJ1-1	.
CASAPEGFSNQPQHF	TRBV12-5	TRBJ1-5	.
CASSRDSSITLEAFF	TRBV5-4	TRBJ1-1	TRBD1
CASSQAGQGLYGYTF	TRBV14	TRBJ1-2	TRBD1
CASSLSGRYTF	TRBV12-3/TRBV12-4	TRBJ1-2	.
CASRALGKSYGYTF	TRBV27	TRBJ1-2	.
CASSLSGRGAGEAFF	TRBV14	TRBJ1-1	.
CASSVAGGGQGIGYTF	TRBV9	TRBJ1-2	TRBD1
CASRVDRGDGNTIYF	TRBV19	TRBJ1-3	TRBD1
CASSIPQGGRQPQHF	TRBV19	TRBJ1-5	.
CASSDYGYEQYF	TRBV6-1	TRBJ2-7	.
CASSLVDEIHGYTF	TRBV5-4	TRBJ1-2	.
CASSWQETQYF	TRBV12-3/TRBV12-4	TRBJ2-5	.
CASSEKGQGAKNIQYF	TRBV6-1	TRBJ2-4	.
CASSSERGTQYF	TRBV5-5	TRBJ2-5	.
CATKTGRETPLHF	TRBV10-2	TRBJ1-6	.
CASSRDRGLDGYTF	TRBV5-5	TRBJ1-2	TRBD1
CASSQEGRYTIYF	TRBV14	TRBJ1-3	.
CASSFLGTGNQPQHF	TRBV27	TRBJ1-5	TRBD1
CASSQGGPYEQYF	TRBV5-4	TRBJ2-7	.
CASGVVGAVDTQYF	TRBV25-1	TRBJ2-3	.
CASSSATSGGGETQYF	TRBV5-1	TRBJ2-5	TRBD2
CASSQLAGPYEKLFF	TRBV14	TRBJ1-4	.
CASSFRGLNEQFF	TRBV6-5	TRBJ2-1	.
CASSANRGEQYF	TRBV2	TRBJ2-7	TRBD1
CASSQEYGLSPQHF	TRBV3-1/TRBV3-2	TRBJ1-5	.
CSVGGPNTEAFF	TRBV29-1	TRBJ1-1	.
CASSLSPAGPQNTEAFF	TRBV27	TRBJ1-1	.
CASSPEGYRSSYNEQFF	TRBV13	TRBJ2-1	.
CASSSGRSFYEQYF	TRBV27	TRBJ2-7	.
CSEMTLVNTEAFF	TRBV29-1	TRBJ1-1	.
CASSPQGENGELFF	TRBV5-1	TRBJ2-2	TRBD1
CASSLGRGPAGYTF	TRBV7-6	TRBJ1-2	TRBD1